Presented here are 32 T cell receptor beta chains from one specimen sequenced in a study of T cells in Graves' hyperthyroidism and ophthalmopathy. Researchers amplified the TCR beta CDR3 regions from RNA transcripts. An initial round of RT-PCR targeting the TCR CDR3 relied on the HTBI primer set. TCRdb re-called the multiplex PCR reads through MiXCR, storing one row per CDR3 protein. The repertoire consists of 250,000 to 300,000 distinct CDR3 sequences, with roughly 18% occurring once and the leading ten covering 35% to 45%. The sample consisted of blood. Every receptor here comes from a man between 45 and 60 years old with Graves' ophthalmopathy.

This clonotype came up many times. A read error may produce the germline difference seen at one junction end. V gene TRBV11-2 combines with J gene TRBJ2-5; D assignment may be TRBD1 or TRBD2 (6 bases each). The V gene's germline CDR1 is SGHAT and CDR2 FQNNGV. The CDR3 contains 16 residues. Here the CDR3 reads CASSLDGGLGGETQYF. CDR3 sequence (DNA): TGTGCCAGCAGCCTAGATGGTGGGCTAGGGGGGGAGACCCAGTACTTC.

This clonotype was seen a handful of times. The genes are TRBV27 and TRBJ2-2; D possibly uses TRBD1 or TRBD2 (7 bases each). Germline V gene data show CDR1 as MNHEY and CDR2 as SMNVEV (reference sequence). V lost 5 bases and J 5 bases, leaving 15 bases between the germline ends. The length of the CDR3 is 15 residues. This CDR3 reads CASSTRQGGTGELFF. The CDR3 DNA is TGTGCCAGCAGTACCCGACAGGGAGGGACCGGGGAGCTGTTTTTT.

This clonotype was counted only a few times. The chain couples TRBV6-5 to TRBJ2-7, with 10 bases fitting TRBD1. Germline loops: CDR1 MNHEY, CDR2 SVGAGI. Losses at the gene ends were 0 bases for V and 6 bases for J; bases not matched to a gene: 8. The CDR3 has 16 residues. CDR3 sequence: CASSYSSGTGVGEQYF. The CDR3 DNA reads TGTGCCAGCAGTTACTCGAGCGGGACAGGGGTTGGCGAGCAGTACTTC.

V and J are TRBV7-8 and TRBJ1-5; 10 nucleotides match TRBD1. The CDR3 is 16 amino acids. The trim removed 5 bases at V and 7 bases at J, leaving 11 bases unmatched. Germline-derived CDR1 and CDR2 are SGHVS and FQNEAQ. In DNA form, the CDR3 reads TGTGCCAGCAGCCCTTCGGGACAGGGGCGTTTACAGCCCCAGCATTTT. It codes for CASSPSGQGRLQPQHF.

V gene TRBV5-1 combines with J gene TRBJ2-7; D gene ambiguous. The CDR3 is made up of 15 amino acids. The V gene lost 4 bases and the J gene lost 7 bases, with 21 bases spanning the gap. In germline, CDR1 is SGHRS, CDR2 YFSETQ. The CDR3 nucleotides are TGCGCCAGCAGCCCCGGTTTCAGAGGTGCTCGGGAGCAGTACTTC. This gives the protein CASSPGFRGAREQYF.

This clonotype was picked up many times. CDR3 sequence: CASSLGQNTYEQYF. The CDR3 coding sequence is TGTGCCAGCAGCTTAGGGCAGAACACCTACGAGCAGTACTTC. The chain combines TRBV11-2 with TRBJ2-7; D ambiguous. CDR1 is SGHAT and CDR2 is FQNNGV in the germline V gene. This CDR3 spans 14 amino acids. The V end was cut by 1 base, the J end by 2 bases, with 9 bases between.

There are many counts of this clonotype. This chain uses TRBV20-1 with TRBJ2-7; possibly TRBD2 for D (6 bases). CDR3 size: 14 residues. CDR1 is DFQATT and CDR2 is SNEGSKA in the germline V gene (reference sequence). V shed 6 bases and J shed 2 bases, with 17 bases lying between them. CDR3 DNA sequence: TGCAGTGCCGCCGTAGAGCGGGTCGCCTACGAGCAGTACTTC. Its protein product is CSAAVERVAYEQYF.

Turning to this clonotype: The junction departs from germline at one end; a sequencing error may be responsible. V and J are TRBV6-1 and TRBJ2-3; unclear D gene. The CDR3 sequence is 15 residues long. CDR1 and CDR2 from the germline V gene are MNHNS and SASEGT. The DNA of the CDR3 is TGTGCCGGTTCCGCCGGACCCCACCTCACAGATGCGCAGTATTTT. Translated, it gives CAGSAGPHLTDAQYF.

This clonotype was found many times. This chain connects TRBV28 to TRBJ2-7; D may correspond to TRBD1 or TRBD2 (6 bases each). Germline CDR1 and CDR2: MDHEN and SYDVKM. The CDR3 is 14 amino acids. Trimming removed 1 base from V and 4 bases from J, with 11 bases in between. The CDR3 loop reads CASSLSGARYEQYF. The DNA of the CDR3 is TGTGCCAGCAGTTTATCGGGGGCTCGTTACGAGCAGTACTTC.

This clonotype was picked up many times. The J gene is TRBJ2-7, the V gene TRBV3-1, with TRBD1 identical over 8 bases. The J segment lost 2 bases and the V segment lost 4 bases, leaving 7 bases of the junction unmatched. Germline-derived CDR1 and CDR2 are LGHDT and YNNKEL (reference sequence). The CDR3 has 15 amino acids. CDR3 loop: CASSRVDRAAYEQYF. CDR3 nucleotide sequence: TGTGCCAGCAGCCGGGTGGACAGGGCTGCCTACGAGCAGTACTTC.

This clonotype was observed a few times. One base away lies a much larger clone, so this may be a sequencing read error. The J gene is TRBJ1-1, the V gene TRBV28; D ambiguous. Germline loops: CDR1 MDHEN, CDR2 SYDVKM. Trimming cost V 8 bases and J 4 bases, with 14 bases left between them. The CDR3 covers 13 residues. DNA of the CDR3: TGTGCCAGCGGATCATCTATGAGCACTGAAGCTTTCTTT. Translated, it gives CASGSSMSTEAFF.

This clonotype came up a few times. The chain couples TRBV3-1 to TRBJ2-5; D is possibly TRBD2 (6 bases). The CDR3 consists of 16 residues. Germline V gives CDR1 LGHDT, CDR2 YNNKEL (reference sequence). The V end lost 1 base, the J end lost 5 bases, and 17 bases lay between the germline ends. The CDR3 DNA reads TGTGCCAGCAGCCAAGCCCTGGGGGAGGAGGAGGAGACCCAGTACTTC. Translated, it gives CASSQALGEEEETQYF.

The chain combines TRBV29-1 with TRBJ1-5; D ambiguous. There are 14 residues in the CDR3. Germline loops: CDR1 SQVTM, CDR2 ANQGSEA. The V end lost 5 bases, the J end lost 2 bases, and 13 bases lay between the germline ends. This chain's CDR3 is CSVIVTNGNQPQHF. The DNA for the CDR3 is TGCAGCGTTATAGTGACTAACGGCAATCAGCCCCAGCATTTT.

The table lists this clonotype with a few counts. This chain uses TRBV7-8 with TRBJ2-3, with a possible D match to TRBD2 (6 bases). This CDR3 region has 17 residues. Germline CDR1 is SGHVS and CDR2 is FQNEAQ. The germline V and J ends were trimmed by 0 bases and 6 bases, with 19 bases remaining between them. CDR3 DNA: TGTGCCAGCAGCTTAGCGTCGCCCCCTGCTAGCGCCGATACGCAGTATTTT. Amino acids: CASSLASPPASADTQYF. The variable domain in full, completed from reference TRBV7-8 and TRBJ2-3, reads GAGVSQSPRYKVAKRGQDVALRCDPISGHVSLFWYQQALGQGPEFLTYFQNEAQLDKSGLPSDRFFAERPEGSVSTLKIQRTQQEDSAVYLCASSLASPPASADTQYFGPGTRLTVL.

This clonotype was detected a few times. The genes are TRBV11-2 and TRBJ2-1; D not resolved. CDR1 and CDR2 (germline): SGHAT, FQNNGV. Deletions cut 7 bases from V and 7 bases from J, with 20 bases between. The CDR3 extends over 15 amino acids. The CDR3 nucleotides read TGTGCCAGCAAAATAGGCGAGGCGGTCACGAATGAGCAGTTCTTC. This sequence encodes CASKIGEAVTNEQFF.

At least ten counts were recorded for this clonotype. The V gene is TRBV5-1, the J gene TRBJ2-7; 12 bases are a match to TRBD1. Germline assignment: CDR1 SGHRS and CDR2 YFSETQ. The CDR3 is 14 residues long. The ends lost 4 bases at V and 6 bases at J; junction bases unmatched: 5. CDR3 protein: CASSLRDRGLEQYF. The CDR3 DNA is TGCGCCAGCAGCCTCCGGGACAGGGGGCTCGAGCAGTACTTC.

In its sample, this clonotype was seen a few times. The J gene is TRBJ2-7, the V gene TRBV20-1; the match to TRBD1 covers 11 bases. Germline values: CDR1 DFQATT, CDR2 SNEGSKA (reference sequence). The length of the CDR3 is 14 residues. V lost 7 bases to trimming and J lost 3 bases; unmatched junction nucleotides: 8. Here the CDR3 reads CSGLGDRGVYEQYF. The CDR3 coding sequence is TGCAGTGGCTTGGGGGACAGGGGGGTCTACGAGCAGTACTTC.

This chain joins TRBV6-5 and TRBJ2-2; TRBD1 aligns across 9 bases. Germline V CDR1 and CDR2: MNHEY, SVGAGI. Germline trimming cut 4 bases from V and 3 bases from J; bases unmatched to any gene: 6. The CDR3 has 16 residues. DNA of the CDR3: TGTGCCAGCAGTTCATCACAGGGGGCGGACACCGGGGAGCTGTTTTTT. Amino acid sequence: CASSSSQGADTGELFF.

The table lists this clonotype with many counts. This rearrangement joins TRBV7-9 to TRBJ1-1; D is possibly TRBD1 (6 bases). CDR1 is SEHNR and CDR2 is FQNEAQ in the germline V gene (reference sequence). This CDR3 region has 16 residues. V was trimmed by 5 bases and J by 3 bases, leaving 19 bases between them. The CDR3, as DNA: TGTGCCAGCAGCCCTCCTTTGGCAGGGGCGTACACTGAAGCTTTCTTT. It codes for CASSPPLAGAYTEAFF. The whole variable domain, filled in from reference TRBV7-9 and TRBJ1-1, reads DTGVSQNPRHKITKRGQNVTFRCDPISEHNRLYWYRQTLGQGPEFLTYFQNEAQLEKSRLLSDRFSAERPKGSFSTLEIQRTEQGDSAMYLCASSPPLAGAYTEAFFGQGTRLTVV.

The table lists this clonotype with a few counts. A much bigger clone sits one base away, suggesting this may be a read error. The chain employs TRBV28 and TRBJ1-5, with D possibly being TRBD1 (5 bases). The CDR3 runs 15 residues. V was trimmed by 8 bases and J by 0 bases, leaving 14 bases between them. Germline loops: CDR1 MDHEN, CDR2 SYDVKM. The CDR3 nucleotides read TGTGCCAGCGGGGCGACAGACAATAGCAATCAGCCCCAGCATTTT. Translation gives CASGATDNSNQPQHF.

This clonotype has a count of ten or more. V usage is TRBV6-1 and J usage is TRBJ2-2, with 9 nucleotides matching TRBD1. Germline V gene sequence: CDR1 MNHNS, CDR2 SASEGT. The junction had 7 bases not matched to a gene; V was cut back by 6 bases and J by 5 bases. CDR3 length: 15 amino acids. As DNA, the CDR3 is TGTGCCAGCAGATCCGGGACAGGGAGGACCGGGGAGCTGTTTTTT. Its translation: CASRSGTGRTGELFF.

There are a few counts of this clonotype. This sequence joins TRBV6-5 and TRBJ1-6; a weak D match, TRBD1 (5 bases). Germline V gives CDR1 MNHEY, CDR2 SVGAGI. Between the trimmed V and J ends, which lost 2 bases and 10 bases, there was a span of 18 bases. This CDR3 has 16 amino acids. Written as DNA, the CDR3 is TGTGCCAGCAGTTACGGTGGGGGGGGGACGGACTCACCCCTCCACTTT. Its translation: CASSYGGGGTDSPLHF.

V is TRBV7-9 and J is TRBJ2-5, with a tentative D call TRBD2 (5 bases). Trimming stripped 7 bases from V and 1 base from J, with 10 bases between. CDR3 length: 13 residues. CDR1 is SEHNR, CDR2 FQNEAQ, per germline (reference sequence). The CDR3 bases are TGTGCCAGCAAAGGCGGGCCCCAAGAGACCCAGTACTTC. It is translated as CASKGGPQETQYF. Filled out from reference TRBV7-9 and TRBJ2-5, the complete variable domain reads DTGVSQNPRHKITKRGQNVTFRCDPISEHNRLYWYRQTLGQGPEFLTYFQNEAQLEKSRLLSDRFSAERPKGSFSTLEIQRTEQGDSAMYLCASKGGPQETQYFGPGTRLLVL.

This clonotype has only a few counts. This chain uses TRBV27 with TRBJ2-7; tentatively, D is TRBD1 or TRBD2 (5 bases each). Germline V lookup: CDR1 MNHEY, CDR2 SMNVEV (reference sequence). Between the trimmed V and J ends, which lost 6 bases and 2 bases, there was a span of 14 bases. The CDR3 spans 14 residues. The CDR3 bases are TGTGCCAGCAGCCTCCGGGGACGGCCCTACGAGCAGTACTTC. This encodes CASSLRGRPYEQYF.

This clonotype has more than one count but fewer than ten. The genes are TRBV12-3 or TRBV12-4 and TRBJ2-5; tentative D call: TRBD1 (6 bases). V was clipped by 5 bases and J by 9 bases, with 13 bases between them. The length of the CDR3 is 12 residues. This CDR3 reads CASSRPRGSQYF. CDR3 bases: TGTGCCAGCAGTCGTCCTAGGGGGTCCCAGTACTTC.

As concerns this clonotype: Given a much more abundant clone one base away, this may be a read error. The genes are TRBV11-3 and TRBJ2-1, with 7 bases lining up with TRBD1. Germline V CDR1 and CDR2: SGHNT, YENEEA. The junction had 6 bases not matched to a gene; V was cut back by 5 bases and J by 8 bases. The CDR3 is made up of 13 amino acids. The CDR3 region is CASSPGQYDEQFF. The CDR3 DNA reads TGTGCCAGCAGCCCGGGACAGTACGATGAGCAGTTCTTC. The full variable domain, its missing parts supplied by reference TRBV11-3 and TRBJ2-1, is EAGVVQSPRYKIIEKKQPVAFWCNPISGHNTLYWYLQNLGQGPELLIRYENEEAVDDSQLPKDRFSAERLKGVDSTLKIQPAELGDSAVYLCASSPGQYDEQFFGPGTRLTVL.

This clonotype was counted ten times or more. The gene calls are TRBV7-3 and TRBJ1-5; D gene ambiguous. The CDR3 runs 13 residues. The V gene lost 8 bases and the J gene lost 7 bases, with 15 bases spanning the gap. Germline assignment: CDR1 SGHTA and CDR2 FQGTGA. The CDR3 DNA is TGTGCCAGCGGAGAGGCGCGAGGGCAGCCCCAGCATTTT. It yields the protein CASGEARGQPQHF.

In regard to this clonotype: This may arise from a read error, as a much more abundant clone is one base away. The final CDR3 position lacks the conserved phenylalanine or tryptophan, pointing to a likely read error. J is TRBJ2-5 and V is TRBV6-1; D may be TRBD1 (5 bases). The CDR3 is 13 residues long. The V gene lost 6 bases and the J gene lost 4 bases, with 12 bases spanning the gap. Germline CDR1 MNHNS, CDR2 SASEGT. The CDR3 bases are TGTGCCAGCAGCCTCAGGGTTCCAGAGACCCAGTACCTC. Its protein is CASSLRVPETQYL.

CDR3 nucleotide sequence: TGCGCCAGCAGCGTGGGGACGGGGGAGCAGTACTTC. Translation gives CASSVGTGEQYF. The chain is built from TRBV5-1 and TRBJ2-7; possibly TRBD1 or TRBD2 for D (5 bases each). V lost 4 bases and J lost 7, with 12 bases in between. CDR1 SGHRS and CDR2 YFSETQ come from the germline V gene. The CDR3 extends over 12 amino acids.

The table lists this clonotype with many counts. The chain links TRBV7-2 to TRBJ2-7; TRBD1 aligns across 10 bases. In germline, CDR1 is SGHTA, CDR2 FQGNSA. The ends lost 2 bases at V and 4 bases at J; junction bases unmatched: 11. CDR3 length equals 17 residues. Here the CDR3 reads CASSLTLGDRGRYEQYF. The CDR3 nucleotides are TGTGCCAGCAGCTTAACGTTAGGCGACAGGGGGCGGTACGAGCAGTACTTC.

This clonotype came up a few times. This chain links TRBV7-9 with TRBJ2-1; 10 positions agree with TRBD2. CDR1 SEHNR and CDR2 FQNEAQ come from the germline V gene (reference sequence). V lost 5 bases, J lost 8 bases, and 3 bases stayed unmatched. The CDR3 totals 13 residues. The CDR3 loop is CASSPGLADEQFF. CDR3 in DNA: TGTGCCAGCAGCCCAGGACTAGCGGATGAGCAGTTCTTC. The full variable domain, its missing parts supplied by reference TRBV7-9 and TRBJ2-1, is DTGVSQNPRHKITKRGQNVTFRCDPISEHNRLYWYRQTLGQGPEFLTYFQNEAQLEKSRLLSDRFSAERPKGSFSTLEIQRTEQGDSAMYLCASSPGLADEQFFGPGTRLTVL.

This rearrangement joins TRBV12-3 or TRBV12-4 to TRBJ1-6; D unresolved. CDR3 length: 14 residues. Trimming took off 6 bases at V and 7 bases at J, with 13 bases between the two ends. The DNA for the CDR3 is TGTGCCAGCAGCCCGCCTGCCGGGAATTCACCCCTCCACTTT. Its translation: CASSPPAGNSPLHF.